The next 2 T cell receptor beta chains were all read from a single sample in a study of PD-L1 blockade in urothelial cancer. Repertoires were generated with immunoSEQ multiplex PCR, while TCRdb's copy carries only in-frame clones and drops some. The repertoire holds tens of thousands of clones, with 90% as singletons. Time point given: pretreatment peripheral blood. The sample was PBMCs, taken around atezolizumab (anti-PD-L1) treatment. The receptor set was obtained from a man aged 55 to 70 with urothelial cancer.

This chain uses TRBV7-2 with TRBJ2-5; TRBD2 aligns across 8 bases. The J segment lost 4 bases and the V segment lost 1 base, leaving 5 bases of the junction unmatched. The CDR3 has 15 residues. CDR1 is SGHTA and CDR2 is FQGNSA in the germline V gene. CDR3 in DNA: TGTGCCAGCAGCTTAGGGGCGGGGGGACCAGAGACCCAGTACTTC. Amino acids: CASSLGAGGPETQYF.

The chain recombines TRBV11-2 with TRBJ2-1; 12 bases fit TRBD2. The CDR3 consists of 17 residues. Germline CDR1 and CDR2: SGHAT and FQNNGV. With V trimmed by 5 bases and J by 8 bases, 13 bases remained unmatched. The DNA of the CDR3 is TGTGCCAGCAGCAAAACTATTCTAGCGGGGGGGACTCATGAGCAGTTCTTC. It translates to CASSKTILAGGTHEQFF.